These 21 T cell receptor beta chains were all obtained from the same sample, sequenced in a study of blood T cell repertoires in COVID-19. Assay: immunoSEQ multiplex PCR; the TCRdb copy retains only in-frame clones and omits some. Among some 330,000 clones listed, around 87% were seen once. Sequenced sample: PBMCs or T cells enriched from blood (not recorded which). Source of these receptors: a middle-aged man in a cohort exposed to, infected with or recovered from COVID-19 (not recorded which).

The chain combines TRBV30 with TRBJ1-3, with 7 bases that match TRBD1. The V and J ends lost 1 base and 5 bases, in that order; junction bases with no gene match: 2. Germline V CDR1 and CDR2: GTSNPN, SVGIG (reference sequence). The CDR3 totals 13 residues. Here the CDR3 DNA reads TGTGCCTGGAGTGGGGGACAGCGAAACACCATATATTTT. Translating gives CAWSGGQRNTIYF.

This sequence joins TRBV9 and TRBJ2-1; 8 bases align to TRBD2. Losses at the gene ends were 3 bases for V and 4 bases for J; bases not matched to a gene: 9. The CDR3 has 16 residues. CDR1 is SGDLS, CDR2 YYNGEE, per germline. The CDR3 here is CASSGTSGGGYNEQFF. CDR3 DNA: TGTGCCAGCAGCGGAACTAGCGGAGGGGGGTACAATGAGCAGTTCTTC.

The CDR3 loop is CASSPRMGSGGEQFF. Written as DNA, the CDR3 is TGTGCCAGCTCACCAAGGATGGGGTCGGGAGGTGAGCAGTTCTTC. This chain connects TRBV18 to TRBJ2-1; the match to TRBD2 covers 7 bases. Germline V CDR1 and CDR2: KGHSH, LQKENI. The CDR3 is 15 amino acids. Trimming took 2 bases from V and 9 from J; bases not matched to a gene: 10.

The V and J genes are TRBV7-8 and TRBJ1-2; 7 nucleotides align to TRBD1. The CDR3 has 14 residues. Germline V gene data show CDR1 as SGHVS and CDR2 as FQNEAQ. J gave up 8 bases and V 5 bases, and 11 bases lay outside the gene matches. CDR3 nucleotide sequence: TGTGCCAGCAGCCCCCAGGCTGACAGGGTGGGCTACACCTTC. It specifies CASSPQADRVGYTF.

The V and J genes are TRBV6-1 and TRBJ1-5; D might be TRBD1 (6 bases). Germline V CDR1 and CDR2: MNHNS, SASEGT. With 3 bases removed from V and 2 bases from J, the gap between germline ends came to 17 bases. This CDR3 comprises 17 residues. CDR3 residues: CASSEVQGPGGNQPQHF. CDR3 nucleotides: TGTGCCAGCAGTGAGGTACAGGGTCCTGGGGGCAATCAGCCCCAGCATTTT.

This clone was observed a handful of times. V and J are TRBV7-9 and TRBJ2-2; D call uncertain. CDR3 size: 14 residues. Looked up from germline, CDR1 is SEHNR and CDR2 is FQNEAQ (reference sequence). V shed 4 bases and J shed 1 base, with 7 bases lying between them. CDR3 sequence: CASSYRQNTGELFF. CDR3 in DNA: TGTGCCAGCAGCTACCGACAGAACACCGGGGAGCTGTTTTTT.

The chain carries TRBV4-1 and TRBJ2-7; 10 nucleotides align to TRBD2. Germline loops: CDR1 MGHRA, CDR2 YSYEKL. The ends lost 0 bases at V and 3 bases at J; junction bases unmatched: 5. This CDR3 is built from 16 residues. CDR3 in DNA: TGCGCCAGCAGCCAAGACCTAGCGGGAGCAGGCTACGAGCAGTACTTC. Its translation: CASSQDLAGAGYEQYF.

The chain joins TRBV2 to TRBJ1-2; D might be TRBD1 (6 bases). The CDR3 has 12 amino acids. Trimming removed 2 bases from V and 14 bases from J, with 15 bases in between. Germline CDR1 reads SNHLY; CDR2 reads FYNNEI. CDR3 sequence: CASSEWVGQPTF. DNA of the CDR3: TGTGCCAGCAGTGAATGGGTTGGACAGCCTACCTTC.

This rearrangement joins TRBV29-1 to TRBJ1-2, with no clear D. V was trimmed by 0 bases and J by 7 bases, leaving 6 bases between them. Germline V gene data show CDR1 as SQVTM and CDR2 as ANQGSEA. The CDR3 spans 11 residues. In DNA, the CDR3 is TGCAGCGTTGAAGAAGGCGGTGGCTACACCTTC. It is translated as CSVEEGGGYTF.

By sample fraction, this clone is medium-sized. The chain combines TRBV6-4 with TRBJ2-2; possible D gene TRBD1, 5 bases. CDR3 length equals 14 residues. Germline lookup yields CDR1 MRHNA and CDR2 SNTAGT. With 2 bases removed from V and 4 bases from J, the gap between germline ends came to 8 bases. The CDR3 loop is CASSDGDSTGELFF. Here the CDR3 DNA reads TGTGCCAGCAGTGACGGAGACAGCACCGGGGAGCTGTTTTTT.

CDR3 nucleotides: TGTGCCATCAGTGAGTCTATATTAGGGGAGGAAGACGAGCAGTACTTC. This encodes CAISESILGEEDEQYF. The V call is TRBV10-3, the J call TRBJ2-7, with D perhaps TRBD2 (6 bases). The V end was cut by 0 bases, the J end by 5 bases, with 17 bases between. Germline V gene sequence: CDR1 ENHRY, CDR2 SYGVKD. The CDR3 sequence is 16 residues long.

This clone was recorded once. The J gene is TRBJ1-6, the V gene TRBV11-2; D is undetermined. The CDR3 is made up of 13 amino acids. From germline, CDR1 is SGHAT and CDR2 FQNNGV. The V end lost 5 bases, the J end lost 8 bases, and 10 bases lay between the germline ends. The CDR3 DNA is TGTGCCAGCAGCGAGCAAGCTGATTCACCCCTCCACTTT. Its protein is CASSEQADSPLHF.

J is TRBJ1-3 and V is TRBV5-4; 9 bases agree with TRBD1. The length of the CDR3 is 15 residues. CDR1 and CDR2 from the germline V gene are SGHNT and YYREEE (reference sequence). J was trimmed by 2 bases and V by 3 bases; bases with no gene match: 3. CDR3 nucleotides: TGTGCCAGCAGCTCCGGGACAGGGACTGGAAACACCATATATTTT. Its translation: CASSSGTGTGNTIYF.

The J gene is TRBJ2-1, the V gene TRBV11-3; 9 bases match TRBD1. J gave up 7 bases and V 1 base, and 5 bases lay outside the gene matches. This CDR3 comprises 15 residues. Germline V gene lookup returns CDR1 SGHNT and CDR2 YENEEA. CDR3 sequence reads: CASSLGTGVSNEQFF. CDR3 coding DNA: TGTGCCAGCAGCTTAGGGACAGGGGTTTCTAATGAGCAGTTCTTC.

The V gene is TRBV5-1, the J gene TRBJ2-6; 8 bases fit TRBD1. CDR1 and CDR2 (germline): SGHRS, YFSETQ. With 0 bases clipped from V and 1 base from J, the junction kept 12 bases outside the gene matches. CDR3 length: 20 amino acids. CDR3 in DNA: TGCGCCAGCAGCTTGGTATCTGCGGACAGGGAAGTGTCTGGGGCCAACGTCCTGACTTTC. Translating it yields CASSLVSADREVSGANVLTF. Combining the CDR3 with reference TRBV5-1 and TRBJ2-6 gives the whole variable domain KAGVTQTPRYLIKTRGQQVTLSCSPISGHRSVSWYQQTPGQGLQFLFEYFSETQRNKGNFPGRFSGRQFSNSRSEMNVSTLELGDSALYLCASSLVSADREVSGANVLTFGAGSRLTVL.

The chain has TRBV6-5 and TRBJ2-1; TRBD1 matches 10 bases. This CDR3 spans 15 amino acids. Germline loops: CDR1 MNHEY, CDR2 SVGAGI. With V trimmed by 4 bases and J by 5 bases, 5 bases remained unmatched. Here the CDR3 DNA reads TGTGCCAGCAGTTTAGACAGGGGGCAAGACAATGAGCAGTTCTTC. Translating it yields CASSLDRGQDNEQFF.

The chain links TRBV3-1 (or the pseudogene TRBV3-2) to TRBJ2-5; 9 nucleotides match TRBD1. Germline V lookup: CDR1 LGHDT, CDR2 YNNKEL (reference sequence). The junction had 5 bases not matched to a gene; V was cut back by 2 bases and J by 4 bases. The CDR3 loop spans 15 amino acids. The CDR3 DNA is TGTGCCAGCAGCCAACCGGGACAGGGACGAGAGACCCAGTACTTC. Its protein is CASSQPGQGRETQYF.

V usage is TRBV12-3 or TRBV12-4 and J usage is TRBJ2-1, with 8 bases identical to TRBD2. J lost 8 bases, V lost 6 bases, and 6 bases had no gene match. This CDR3 comprises 13 residues. CDR3 in amino acids: CASSGLADDEQFF. Here the CDR3 DNA reads TGTGCCAGCAGCGGACTAGCTGATGATGAGCAGTTCTTC.

The rearrangement joins TRBV7-9 to TRBJ2-3; a weak D match, TRBD2 (7 bases). Trimming took off 5 bases at V and 1 base at J, with 16 bases between the two ends. CDR1 and CDR2 (germline): SEHNR, FQNEAQ (reference sequence). This CDR3 is 16 amino acids long. Here the CDR3 reads CASSRAGAGGTDTQYF. CDR3 nucleotide sequence: TGTGCCAGCAGCCGGGCAGGGGCGGGGGGCACAGATACGCAGTATTTT.

The chain combines TRBV10-3 with TRBJ2-2, with 14 bases matching TRBD2. The CDR3 spans 20 residues. The V gene's germline CDR1 is ENHRY and CDR2 SYGVKD. V was pared by 0 bases and J by 4 bases, with 10 bases of the junction left unmatched. The CDR3 DNA reads as TGTGCCATCAGTGAGTCCCGCCCGGGACTAGCGGGAGCCGGCACCGGGGAGCTGTTTTTT. Amino acid sequence: CAISESRPGLAGAGTGELFF.

A single count supports this clone. V and J are TRBV29-1 and TRBJ2-7; possible D gene TRBD1, 6 bases. The V gene's germline CDR1 is SQVTM and CDR2 ANQGSEA. This CDR3 has 13 amino acids. V lost 7 bases to trimming and J lost 0 bases, with 13 bases between them. Written as DNA, the CDR3 is TGCAGCGCCATTCAGGGGAACTCCTACGAGCAGTACTTC. Translated: CSAIQGNSYEQYF.